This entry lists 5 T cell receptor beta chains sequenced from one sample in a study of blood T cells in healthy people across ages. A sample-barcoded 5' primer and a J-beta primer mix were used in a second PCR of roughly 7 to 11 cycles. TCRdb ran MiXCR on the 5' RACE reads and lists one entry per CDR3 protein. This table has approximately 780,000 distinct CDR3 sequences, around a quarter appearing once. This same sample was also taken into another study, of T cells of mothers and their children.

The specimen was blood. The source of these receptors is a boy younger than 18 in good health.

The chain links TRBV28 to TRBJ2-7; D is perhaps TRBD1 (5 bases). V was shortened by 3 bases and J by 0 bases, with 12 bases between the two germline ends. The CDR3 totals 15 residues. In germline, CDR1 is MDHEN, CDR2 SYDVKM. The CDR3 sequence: CASSFSFRASYEQYF. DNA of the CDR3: TGTGCCAGCAGTTTTTCTTTCAGGGCCTCCTACGAGCAGTACTTC.

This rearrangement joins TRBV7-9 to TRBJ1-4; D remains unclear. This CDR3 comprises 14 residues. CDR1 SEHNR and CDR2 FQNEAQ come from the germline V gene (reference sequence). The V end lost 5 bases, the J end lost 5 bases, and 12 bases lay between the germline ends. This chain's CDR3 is CASSPRNPNEKLFF. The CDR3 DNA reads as TGTGCCAGCAGCCCCAGAAATCCCAATGAAAAACTGTTTTTT.

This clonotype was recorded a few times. This CDR3 reads CASSLVSQGEGYTF. DNA for the CDR3: TGTGCCAGCAGCTTGGTTTCGCAGGGTGAGGGCTACACCTTC. This rearrangement joins TRBV7-9 to TRBJ1-2; a possible D gene is TRBD1 (5 bases). The germline CDR1 and CDR2 sequences are SEHNR and FQNEAQ (reference sequence). Between the trimmed V and J ends, which lost 3 bases and 8 bases, there was a span of 16 bases. The CDR3 has 14 residues.

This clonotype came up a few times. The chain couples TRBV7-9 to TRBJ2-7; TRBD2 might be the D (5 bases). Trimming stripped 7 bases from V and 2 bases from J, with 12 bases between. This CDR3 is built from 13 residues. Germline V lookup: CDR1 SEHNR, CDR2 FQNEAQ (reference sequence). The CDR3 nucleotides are TGTGCCAGCACTCTTGCCGGGGCCTACGAGCAGTACTTC. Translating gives CASTLAGAYEQYF.

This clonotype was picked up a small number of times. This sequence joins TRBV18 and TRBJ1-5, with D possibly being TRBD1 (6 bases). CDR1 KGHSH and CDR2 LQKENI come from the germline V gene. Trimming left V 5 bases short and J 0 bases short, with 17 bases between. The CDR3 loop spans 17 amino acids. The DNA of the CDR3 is TGTGCCAGCTCAACCCAGCATACAGGGTATAGCAATCAGCCCCAGCATTTT. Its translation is CASSTQHTGYSNQPQHF.